The rows below give T cell receptor beta chains drawn from one sample of a study of human T cells and chemical hapten exposure. One entry per CDR3 protein results from TCRdb running MiXCR on the RACE reads. Of 95,000 to 150,000 distinct CDR3 sequences listed, 10% to 12% are singletons. The specimen was whole blood, collected in connection with sensitization to the hapten diphenylcyclopropenone (DPC). The receptors were gathered from a woman aged 45-65 years with alopecia areata. Some clones in this sample may be carry-over from other donors' samples. Both conserved end residues are part of each CDR3. Fields, in order: J gene, V gene, CDR3 protein.

J gene: TRBJ1-1
V gene: TRBV12-3/TRBV12-4
CDR3 protein: CASSPRLDTEAFF

J gene: TRBJ2-2
V gene: TRBV6-6
CDR3 protein: CASSFQTGELFF

J gene: TRBJ2-1
V gene: TRBV24-1
CDR3 protein: CATSGFGAGEQFF

J gene: TRBJ2-3
V gene: TRBV9
CDR3 protein: CASSAAGGYQDTQYF

J gene: TRBJ2-3
V gene: TRBV29-1
CDR3 protein: CSVEGGSSGSPDTQYF

J gene: TRBJ1-3
V gene: TRBV7-6
CDR3 protein: CASSSITGHPSGNTIYF

J gene: TRBJ2-3
V gene: TRBV2
CDR3 protein: CASSDPSEASTDTQYF

J gene: TRBJ1-2
V gene: TRBV12-3/TRBV12-4
CDR3 protein: CASSPLMGRGIFGYTF

J gene: TRBJ2-7
V gene: TRBV25-1
CDR3 protein: CASSEAGTHVGEQYF

J gene: TRBJ2-7
V gene: TRBV13
CDR3 protein: CASSLEGTPYEQYF

J gene: TRBJ2-5
V gene: TRBV14
CDR3 protein: CASSQVGQGVRETQYF

J gene: TRBJ1-5
V gene: TRBV6-1
CDR3 protein: CASSEAGGGNQPQHF

J gene: TRBJ1-1
V gene: TRBV20-1
CDR3 protein: CSARGQSTEAFF

J gene: TRBJ2-3
V gene: TRBV6-2/TRBV6-3
CDR3 protein: CASGASGSTDTQYF

J gene: TRBJ2-4
V gene: TRBV10-2
CDR3 protein: CASSEPGGPAIQYF

J gene: TRBJ1-5
V gene: TRBV6-2/TRBV6-3
CDR3 protein: CASSYSILNQPQHF

J gene: TRBJ1-4
V gene: TRBV5-1
CDR3 protein: CASSLAGQSTNEKLFF

J gene: TRBJ2-3
V gene: TRBV5-1
CDR3 protein: CASSSTSGILDTQYF

J gene: TRBJ2-1
V gene: TRBV6-5
CDR3 protein: CASSLAGGYNEQFF

J gene: TRBJ1-5
V gene: TRBV4-1
CDR3 protein: CASSQPSGVANQPQHF

J gene: TRBJ2-3
V gene: TRBV15
CDR3 protein: CATQRIAGVLDTQYF

J gene: TRBJ2-3
V gene: TRBV20-1
CDR3 protein: CSAPSRDTQYF

J gene: TRBJ2-4
V gene: TRBV20-1
CDR3 protein: CSARDWVASGAKNIQYF

J gene: TRBJ2-2
V gene: TRBV2
CDR3 protein: CASKRTVNTGELFF

J gene: TRBJ1-6
V gene: TRBV2
CDR3 protein: CAIYRDKGSPLHF

J gene: TRBJ2-3
V gene: TRBV2
CDR3 protein: CASSGAGRTDTQYF

J gene: TRBJ2-7
V gene: TRBV28
CDR3 protein: CATWAPQSSYEQYF

J gene: TRBJ2-3
V gene: TRBV5-1
CDR3 protein: CASRREVADTQYF

J gene: TRBJ1-1
V gene: TRBV12-3/TRBV12-4
CDR3 protein: CASSLGQLEAFF

J gene: TRBJ2-3
V gene: TRBV5-1
CDR3 protein: CASSYLGPSLPDTQYF

J gene: TRBJ2-7
V gene: TRBV6-6
CDR3 protein: CASSSAPGVYEQYF

J gene: TRBJ2-1
V gene: TRBV11-2
CDR3 protein: CASSSLSRSGSNEQFF

J gene: TRBJ2-3
V gene: TRBV6-6
CDR3 protein: CASSTDWTSGKGVVSTDTQYF

J gene: TRBJ1-2
V gene: TRBV4-1
CDR3 protein: CASSQGQPYGYTF

J gene: TRBJ2-7
V gene: TRBV14
CDR3 protein: CASSQEVGWNRGTYEQYF

J gene: TRBJ1-5
V gene: TRBV20-1
CDR3 protein: CSARQPGDQPQHF

J gene: TRBJ2-1
V gene: TRBV6-5
CDR3 protein: CASGAGGVYNEQFF

J gene: TRBJ2-3
V gene: TRBV4-3
CDR3 protein: CASSPQARGGTDTQYF

J gene: TRBJ2-6
V gene: TRBV4-3
CDR3 protein: CASSQEWGTGANVLTF

J gene: TRBJ2-1
V gene: TRBV12-3/TRBV12-4
CDR3 protein: CASSPDPGLPNNEQFF

J gene: TRBJ2-7
V gene: TRBV29-1
CDR3 protein: CSVDREGFYEQYF

J gene: TRBJ2-4
V gene: TRBV20-1
CDR3 protein: CSASPGGRNIQYF

J gene: TRBJ1-1
V gene: TRBV20-1
CDR3 protein: CSARGWDDTEAFF

J gene: TRBJ2-5
V gene: TRBV7-9
CDR3 protein: CASSSGTLQETQYF

J gene: TRBJ2-6
V gene: TRBV6-2/TRBV6-3
CDR3 protein: CASSYTRRRTSGANVLTF

J gene: TRBJ1-1
V gene: TRBV29-1
CDR3 protein: CSAYRGIGTEAFF

J gene: TRBJ1-1
V gene: TRBV6-6
CDR3 protein: CASSYSGRAEGEAFF

J gene: TRBJ2-5
V gene: TRBV20-1
CDR3 protein: CSARERREETQYF

J gene: TRBJ1-1
V gene: TRBV2
CDR3 protein: CASSRQVGNTEAFF

J gene: TRBJ2-2
V gene: TRBV6-2/TRBV6-3
CDR3 protein: CASRAPTGELFF

J gene: TRBJ2-2
V gene: TRBV7-2
CDR3 protein: CASSPVTGNTGELFF

J gene: TRBJ1-3
V gene: TRBV6-1
CDR3 protein: CASSEVPDPGNTIYF

J gene: TRBJ2-3
V gene: TRBV9
CDR3 protein: CASSVDWRPSTDTQYF

J gene: TRBJ2-7
V gene: TRBV27
CDR3 protein: CASARDRIPYEQYF

J gene: TRBJ2-5
V gene: TRBV5-4
CDR3 protein: CASSLPDPQETQYF

J gene: TRBJ2-7
V gene: TRBV11-2
CDR3 protein: CASSLGLGQLYEQYF

J gene: TRBJ1-3
V gene: TRBV21-1
CDR3 protein: CASIPERGDCSGNTIYF

J gene: TRBJ2-3
V gene: TRBV12-3/TRBV12-4
CDR3 protein: CASSLWGRDLTDTQYF

J gene: TRBJ2-7
V gene: TRBV20-1
CDR3 protein: CSARDLGQAREQYF